This record looks at one T cell receptor (beta chain) sequence and its context. What it recognizes is unknown. This sample was taken from a study of Ad26.COV2.S vaccination and SARS-CoV-2 variants. Background on the study: Donor was in the COV1001 Ad26.COV2.S trial arm. The study gave Ad26.COV2.S intramuscularly, once or twice 56 days apart. Study-wide results and limits: In TCR breadth and depth analyses, total T cell responses may have been underestimated.

Method: immunoSEQ multiplex PCR; TCRdb's copy keeps in-frame clones and lacks some. In the table there are around 320,000 clones, 85% of which are singletons. The CDR3 has 15 residues. V was trimmed by 4 bases and J by 2 bases, leaving 16 bases between them. Germline assignment: CDR1 GTSNPN and CDR2 SVGIG (reference sequence). Documented treatment: some 20 received Ad26.COV2.S at low or high dose, single or two shots; roughly 5 received placebo; per-sample allocation not given. Collection of samples fell on day 63 after the first vaccine or placebo injection. As its vector, the vaccine had Ad26, which expressed Wuhan-strain SARS-CoV-2 spike.

The sequence derives from a person aged 18-60 years who received the Ad26.COV2.S COVID-19 vaccine or a placebo. The sequences come from peripheral blood, collected in a trial of Ad26.COV2.S vaccine versus placebo. V gene TRBV30 combines with J gene TRBJ2-3, with D perhaps being TRBD1 or TRBD2 (6 bases each). The CDR3 DNA reads TGTGCCTGGACCATGGGGGGCAGCAACACAGATACGCAGTATTTT. This gives the protein CAWTMGGSNTDTQYF. The full variable domain, rest sourced from reference TRBV30 and TRBJ2-3, is SQTIHQWPATLVQPVGSPLSLECTVEGTSNPNLYWYRQAAGRGLQLLFYSVGIGQISSEVPQNLSASRPQDRQFILSSKKLLLSDSGFYLCAWTMGGSNTDTQYFGPGTRLTVL.